This is a list of T cell receptor beta chains from one sample in a study of long-term antiretroviral therapy in people with HIV. Measured with immunoSEQ multiplex PCR; TCRdb has only the in-frame clones, and not every one. This sample has 25,000 to 30,000 clones, with 82% found just once. The starting material was unsorted PBMCs, obtained 0.8 years before starting antiretroviral therapy. The receptors here all came from a man between 18 and 35 years old with HIV. Each CDR3 is given with its conserved first and last residue. A D gene is named only where the DNA matches it firmly. Only some rows state a clone size, as once, few, many or a class for expanded clones.

NA,NA,TRBJ1-1,TRBV7-9,CASSYVAAGNTEAFF,TGTGCCAGCAGCTATGTCGCGGCAGGGAACACTGAAGCTTTCTTT
NA,NA,TRBJ1-5,TRBV6-1,CASRVRAFNQPQHF,TGTGCCAGCAGGGTCCGGGCCTTCAATCAGCCCCAGCATTTT
NA,NA,TRBJ1-4,TRBV4-3,CASRGWGEKLFF,TGCGCCAGCAGGGGGTGGGGTGAAAAACTGTTTTTT
TRBD1,NA,TRBJ2-3,TRBV19,CASSPGTGGRDTQYF,TGTGCCAGTAGTCCAGGGACAGGGGGCCGGGATACGCAGTATTTT
TRBD1,NA,TRBJ2-7,TRBV14,CASSQDRENSYEQYF,TGTGCCAGCAGCCAGGACAGGGAAAACTCCTACGAGCAGTACTTC
NA,NA,TRBJ1-1,TRBV7-2,CASSLGPGGAEAFF,TGTGCCAGCAGCTTAGGCCCTGGGGGTGCTGAAGCTTTCTTT
TRBD1,once,TRBJ2-5,TRBV7-2,CASSFRGYETQYF,TGTGCCAGCAGCTTCAGGGGGTATGAGACCCAGTACTTC
NA,NA,TRBJ2-7,TRBV4-1,CASSQESWQTSYEQYF,TGCGCCAGCAGCCAAGAGTCTTGGCAGACTTCCTACGAGCAGTACTTC
NA,NA,TRBJ1-1,TRBV19,CASSIPGSLGLNTEAFF,TGTGCCAGTAGTATACCCGGGTCTCTAGGGTTGAACACTGAAGCTTTCTTT
NA,NA,TRBJ1-3,TRBV29-1,CSVEDLAGSGNTIYF,TGCAGCGTTGAAGATCTTGCTGGCTCTGGAAACACCATATATTTT
TRBD1,once,TRBJ1-2,TRBV6-6,CASTAGGNGYTF,TGTGCCAGCACAGCAGGGGGGAATGGCTACACCTTC
TRBD1,NA,TRBJ2-1,TRBV10-3,CAISERTGRRYNEQFF,TGTGCCATCAGTGAGCGGACAGGGCGGCGATACAATGAGCAGTTCTTC
NA,once,TRBJ2-5,TRBV28,CASSFPLDSPQETQYF,TGTGCCAGCAGTTTCCCCCTAGATAGTCCCCAAGAGACCCAGTACTTC
NA,medium-sized,TRBJ2-7,TRBV19,CASGTGSYEQYF,TGTGCCAGCGGAACAGGGTCCTACGAGCAGTACTTC
TRBD1,NA,TRBJ1-1,TRBV5-6,CASSLGTGNTEAFF,TGTGCCAGCAGCTTGGGGACAGGGAACACTGAAGCTTTCTTT
NA,once,TRBJ1-1,TRBV6-5,CASSAPQGNTEAFF,TGTGCCAGCAGTGCACCACAGGGGAACACTGAAGCTTTCTTT
TRBD2,once,TRBJ2-7,TRBV19,CASSISGANSYEQYF,TGTGCCAGTAGTATTAGCGGGGCTAACTCCTACGAGCAGTACTTC
NA,NA,TRBJ1-6,TRBV27,CASSLSTDSPLHF,TGTGCCAGCAGTTTATCAACTGATTCACCCCTCCACTTT
NA,few,TRBJ2-3,TRBV19,CASSIKGADTQYF,TGTGCCAGTAGTATCAAGGGGGCAGATACGCAGTATTTT
NA,few,TRBJ2-6,TRBV27,CASSSEGVGANVLTF,TGTGCCAGCAGTTCCGAAGGGGTTGGGGCCAACGTCCTGACTTTC
TRBD2,NA,TRBJ2-3,TRBV5-6,CASSPGLAGSDTQYF,TGTGCCAGCAGCCCGGGACTAGCTGGGTCAGATACGCAGTATTTT
NA,NA,TRBJ1-1,TRBV2,CASTGSGGTEAFF,TGTGCCAGCACTGGGTCTGGAGGCACTGAAGCTTTCTTT
NA,NA,TRBJ2-5,TRBV19,CASSIRIQETQYF,TGTGCCAGTAGTATACGGATCCAAGAGACCCAGTACTTC
TRBD1,once,TRBJ2-6,TRBV7-9,CASSEKTQGQSSGANVLTF,TGTGCCAGCAGCGAAAAAACACAGGGACAGAGCTCTGGGGCCAACGTCCTGACTTTC
NA,NA,TRBJ2-3,TRBV6-5,CASSYRGRADTQYF,TGTGCCAGCAGTTACCGGGGCCGCGCGGATACGCAGTATTTT
NA,NA,TRBJ1-1,TRBV7-9,CASSLWRSEGTEAFF,TGTGCCAGCAGCTTGTGGAGGTCCGAGGGGACTGAAGCTTTCTTT
TRBD1,NA,TRBJ2-2,TRBV29-1,CSAGTGDTGELFF,TGCAGCGCTGGGACAGGGGACACCGGGGAGCTGTTTTTT
NA,NA,TRBJ1-6,TRBV7-2,CASSVDSLVTYNSPLHF,TGTGCCAGCAGCGTAGACAGTCTCGTAACCTATAATTCACCCCTCCACTTT
TRBD1,NA,TRBJ2-2,TRBV7-6,CASSYGTGPTGELFF,TGTGCCAGCAGCTATGGGACAGGCCCCACCGGGGAGCTGTTTTTT
TRBD2,NA,TRBJ2-1,TRBV5-5,CASSSQTGTTHLYNEQFF,TGTGCCAGCAGCTCTCAGACCGGGACTACCCATTTGTACAATGAGCAGTTCTTC
TRBD1,once,TRBJ2-2,TRBV18,CASSPIQGEGTGELFF,TGTGCCAGCTCACCAATACAGGGGGAAGGAACCGGGGAGCTGTTTTTT
TRBD1,once,TRBJ1-5,TRBV29-1,CSVAGTGDQPQHF,TGCAGCGTGGCCGGGACAGGGGATCAGCCCCAGCATTTT
NA,NA,TRBJ2-7,TRBV6-6,CASSIRDGYEQYF,TGTGCCAGCAGCATCCGGGACGGCTACGAGCAGTACTTC
NA,NA,TRBJ1-2,TRBV5-8,CASSVVEQGRSYTF,TGTGCCAGCAGCGTAGTGGAGCAGGGTAGGAGCTACACCTTC
TRBD2,NA,TRBJ2-5,TRBV19,CASSMTSGDQETQYF,TGTGCCAGTAGTATGACTAGCGGGGATCAAGAGACCCAGTACTTC
NA,NA,TRBJ2-1,TRBV27,CASSIGLPYNEQFF,TGTGCCAGCAGTATTGGACTTCCCTACAATGAGCAGTTCTTC
NA,NA,TRBJ2-7,TRBV9,CASSVDGRGSYEQYF,TGTGCCAGCAGCGTAGACGGCAGGGGCAGCTACGAGCAGTACTTC
NA,NA,TRBJ1-4,TRBV19,CASSILGNEKLFF,TGTGCCAGTAGTATCCTTGGTAATGAAAAACTGTTTTTT
NA,NA,TRBJ1-2,TRBV6-5,CASSFDRSHYGYTF,TGTGCCAGCAGTTTCGACAGGTCCCACTATGGCTACACCTTC
NA,NA,TRBJ1-5,TRBV7-2,CASSSRQSNQPQHF,TGTGCCAGCAGCTCCAGACAAAGCAATCAGCCCCAGCATTTT
NA,NA,TRBJ2-5,TRBV4-2,CASSRRGLNQETQYF,TGTGCCAGCAGCCGGAGGGGGCTGAACCAAGAGACCCAGTACTTC
NA,NA,TRBJ1-2,TRBV5-1,CASSTPGAEGYTF,TGCGCCAGCAGTACCCCAGGGGCCGAGGGCTACACCTTC
TRBD1,NA,TRBJ1-1,TRBV28,CASSPTGERTEAFF,TGTGCCAGCAGTCCCACAGGGGAAAGAACTGAAGCTTTCTTT